This is a list of T cell receptor beta chains from one sample in a study of T cell repertoires in cytomegalovirus infection. In TCRdb, the reads were re-called with MiXCR into one record per CDR3 protein. The sample records fewer than 700,000 distinct CDR3 sequences, 24% being singletons. The sample taken for sequencing was CD8+ T cells from PBMCs. The receptor set was obtained from a human donor in good health (CMV status not recorded). Some clones in this sample may be carry-over from other donors' samples. CDR3s include the opening cysteine and the closing phenylalanine or tryptophan. Each record gives: V gene, CDR3 protein.

TRBV29-1 CSVDAGLTGDTGELFF
TRBV25-1 CASSPEPNEQFF
TRBV28 CASSSPFDTQYF
TRBV12-3/TRBV12-4 CASSWSSGGNEQFF
TRBV29-1 CSVEDLRDYEQYF
TRBV29-1 CSVEVGRAGGNTEAFF
TRBV10-3 CAISVRNRSGGYEQYF
TRBV19 CASSIKGLPRETQYF
TRBV7-9 CASSSGTGVFHEQYF
TRBV12-3/TRBV12-4 CASSLNDGGNTIYF
TRBV7-9 CASSFPGRPKPGYGYTF
TRBV2 CASSDVAGGRDTQYF
TRBV12-3/TRBV12-4 CASSSQNWGANVLTF
TRBV6-2/TRBV6-3 CASSSGTGGDEKLFF
TRBV2 CASSRTSGGPTDEQFF
TRBV7-2 CASSLSGLENTIYF
TRBV29-1 CSAGELETQYF
TRBV6-4 CASSERDREGDEQFF
TRBV4-1 CASSPPLPTSETYNEQFF
TRBV7-8 CASSLRVITEAFF